The clone carrying this TCR beta chain occurred many times. Authors' methods: Samples held a median of around 96,000 TCRs, range roughly 20,000–690,600. Each CDR3 protein is one row after TCRdb ran MiXCR on the RACE reads. These V and J calls originate from TCRdb's pipeline instead of the authors' own analysis. The table has about 64,000 distinct CDR3 sequences, roughly 9.6% seen once. The sample comes from a study of human T cells and chemical hapten exposure. The germline V gene encodes CDR1 MDHEN and CDR2 SYDVKM. Between the trimmed V and J ends, which lost 4 bases and 4 bases, there was a span of 12 bases. The CDR3 spans 14 residues. As to time point: patch test 3, about 24 weeks after DPC sensitization. Treatment indicated: therapeutic diphenylcyclopropenone sensitization with weekly scalp DPC.

The chain combines TRBV28 with TRBJ2-3, with no clear D. The specimen was whole blood, collected in connection with sensitization to the hapten diphenylcyclopropenone (DPC). The source is a woman aged 25-40 years with alopecia areata. Some clones in this sample may be carry-over from other donors' samples. CDR3 loop: CASSYASRPDTQYF. The CDR3 DNA reads TGTGCCAGCAGTTACGCGTCACGTCCAGATACGCAGTATTTT. Variable domain in full (rest from reference TRBV28 and TRBJ2-3): DVKVTQSSRYLVKRTGEKVFLECVQDMDHENMFWYRQDPGLGLRLIYFSYDVKMKEKGDIPEGYSVSREKKERFSLILESASTNQTSMYLCASSYASRPDTQYFGPGTRLTVL.